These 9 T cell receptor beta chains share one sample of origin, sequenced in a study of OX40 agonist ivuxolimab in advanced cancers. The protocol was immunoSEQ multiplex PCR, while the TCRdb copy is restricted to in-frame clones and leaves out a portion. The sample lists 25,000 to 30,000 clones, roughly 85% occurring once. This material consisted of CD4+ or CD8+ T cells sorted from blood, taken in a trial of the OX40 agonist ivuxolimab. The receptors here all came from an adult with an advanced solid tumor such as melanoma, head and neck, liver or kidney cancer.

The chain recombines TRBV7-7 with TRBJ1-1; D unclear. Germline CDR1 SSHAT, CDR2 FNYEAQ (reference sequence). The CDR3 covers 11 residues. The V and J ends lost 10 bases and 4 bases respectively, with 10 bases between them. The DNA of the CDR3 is TGTGCCATCCGGGTGGGCACTGAAGCTTTCTTT. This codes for CAIRVGTEAFF.

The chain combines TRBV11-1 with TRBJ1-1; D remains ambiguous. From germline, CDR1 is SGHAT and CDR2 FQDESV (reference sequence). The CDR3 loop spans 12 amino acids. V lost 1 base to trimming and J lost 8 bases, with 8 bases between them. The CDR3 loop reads CASSLVTPEAFF. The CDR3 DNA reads TGTGCCAGCAGCTTAGTGACACCCGAAGCTTTCTTT.

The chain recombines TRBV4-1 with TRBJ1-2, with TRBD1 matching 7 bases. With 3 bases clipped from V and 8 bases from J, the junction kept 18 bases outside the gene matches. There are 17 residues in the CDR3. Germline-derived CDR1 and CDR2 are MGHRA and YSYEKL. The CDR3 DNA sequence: TGCGCCAGCAGCCATGGCCCAGGGACAGAGAGACACTCGGGCTACACCTTC. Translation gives CASSHGPGTERHSGYTF.

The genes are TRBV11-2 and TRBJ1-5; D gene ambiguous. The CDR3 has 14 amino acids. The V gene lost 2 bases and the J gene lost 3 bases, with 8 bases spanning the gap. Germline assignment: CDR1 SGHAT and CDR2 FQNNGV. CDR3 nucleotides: TGTGCCAGCAGCTTAACTGGAATCAATCAGCCCCAGCATTTT. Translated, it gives CASSLTGINQPQHF.

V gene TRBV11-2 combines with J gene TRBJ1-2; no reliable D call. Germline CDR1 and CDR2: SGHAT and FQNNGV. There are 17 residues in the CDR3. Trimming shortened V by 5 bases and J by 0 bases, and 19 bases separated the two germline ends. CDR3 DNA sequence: TGTGCCAGCAGCCCGGCCGGGCGCATAATCCCTAACTATGGCTACACCTTC. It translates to CASSPAGRIIPNYGYTF.

CDR3 region: CASSSGQGLDEQFF. As DNA, the CDR3 is TGCGCCAGCAGCTCGGGACAGGGTCTCGATGAGCAGTTCTTC. The chain uses TRBV5-1 and TRBJ2-1; TRBD1 agrees at 9 bases. Germline V lookup: CDR1 SGHRS, CDR2 YFSETQ. There are 14 residues in the CDR3. Losses at the gene ends were 3 bases for V and 8 bases for J; bases not matched to a gene: 6.

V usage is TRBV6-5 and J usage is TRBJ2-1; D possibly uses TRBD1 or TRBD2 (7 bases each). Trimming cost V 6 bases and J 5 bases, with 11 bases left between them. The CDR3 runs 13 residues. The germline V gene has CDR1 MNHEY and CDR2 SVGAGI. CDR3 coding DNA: TGTGCCAGCAGCCAGGGGGGGCACAATGAGCAGTTCTTC. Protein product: CASSQGGHNEQFF.

The CDR3 nucleotides are TGTGCCAGCAGCCCGGGGACAGGGAGGAGAGATTCACCCCTCCACTTT. The encoded protein is CASSPGTGRRDSPLHF. This sequence joins TRBV7-9 and TRBJ1-6, with 9 bases fitting TRBD1. The germline CDR1 and CDR2 sequences are SEHNR and FQNEAQ (reference sequence). The CDR3 totals 16 residues. Trimming removed 5 bases from V and 8 bases from J; junction bases left unmatched: 10.

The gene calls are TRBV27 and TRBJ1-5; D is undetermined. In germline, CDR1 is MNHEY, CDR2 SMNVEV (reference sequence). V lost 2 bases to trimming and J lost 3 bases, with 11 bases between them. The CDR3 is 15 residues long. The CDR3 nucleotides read TGTGCCAGCAGTTTAAATTTGGGAACCAATCAGCCCCAGCATTTT. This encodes CASSLNLGTNQPQHF.